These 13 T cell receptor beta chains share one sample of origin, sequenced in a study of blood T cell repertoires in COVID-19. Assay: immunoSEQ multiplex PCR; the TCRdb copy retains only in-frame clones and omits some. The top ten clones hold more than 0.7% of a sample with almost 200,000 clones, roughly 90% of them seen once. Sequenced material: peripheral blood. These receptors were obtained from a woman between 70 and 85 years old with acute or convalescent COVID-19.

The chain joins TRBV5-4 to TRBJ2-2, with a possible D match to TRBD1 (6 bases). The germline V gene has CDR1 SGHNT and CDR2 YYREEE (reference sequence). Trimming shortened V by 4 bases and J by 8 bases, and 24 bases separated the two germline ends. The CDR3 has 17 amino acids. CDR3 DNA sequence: TGTGCCAGCAGCCTCCCTCAGGGGACCAAGGTCACGGGGGAGCTGTTTTTT. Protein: CASSLPQGTKVTGELFF.

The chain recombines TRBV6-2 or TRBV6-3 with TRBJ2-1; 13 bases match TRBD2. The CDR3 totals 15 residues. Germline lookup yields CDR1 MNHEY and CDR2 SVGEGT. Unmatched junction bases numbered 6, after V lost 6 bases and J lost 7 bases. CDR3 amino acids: CASSLRTSGSNEQFF. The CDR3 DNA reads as TGTGCCAGCAGCCTAAGGACTAGCGGGAGTAATGAGCAGTTCTTC.

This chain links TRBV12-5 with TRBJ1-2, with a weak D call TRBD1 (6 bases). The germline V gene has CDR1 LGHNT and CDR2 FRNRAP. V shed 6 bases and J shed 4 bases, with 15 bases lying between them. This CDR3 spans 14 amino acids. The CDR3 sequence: CASGSRGLAYGYTF. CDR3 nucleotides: TGTGCTAGTGGCTCAAGGGGGTTGGCCTATGGCTACACCTTC.

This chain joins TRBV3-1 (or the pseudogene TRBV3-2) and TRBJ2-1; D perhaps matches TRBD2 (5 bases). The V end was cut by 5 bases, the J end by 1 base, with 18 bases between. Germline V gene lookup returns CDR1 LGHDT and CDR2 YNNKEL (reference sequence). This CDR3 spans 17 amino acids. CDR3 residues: CASSSHSGSGSYNEQFF. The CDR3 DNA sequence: TGTGCCAGCAGCTCCCACTCGGGATCTGGATCCTACAATGAGCAGTTCTTC.

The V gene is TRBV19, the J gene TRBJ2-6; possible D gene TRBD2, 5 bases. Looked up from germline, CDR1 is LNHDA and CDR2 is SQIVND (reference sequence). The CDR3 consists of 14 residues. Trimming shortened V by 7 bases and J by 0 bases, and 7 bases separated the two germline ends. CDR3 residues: CASNRGSGANVLTF. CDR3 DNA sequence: TGTGCCAGTAACCGGGGCTCTGGGGCCAACGTCCTGACTTTC. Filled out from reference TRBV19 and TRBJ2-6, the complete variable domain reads DGGITQSPKYLFRKEGQNVTLSCEQNLNHDAMYWYRQDPGQGLRLIYYSQIVNDFQKGDIAEGYSVSREKKESFPLTVTSAQKNPTAFYLCASNRGSGANVLTFGAGSRLTVL.

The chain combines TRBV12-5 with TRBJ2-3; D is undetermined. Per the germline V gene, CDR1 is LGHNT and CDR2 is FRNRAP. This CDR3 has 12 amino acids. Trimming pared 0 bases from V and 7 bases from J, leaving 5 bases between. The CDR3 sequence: CASGLVRYTQYF. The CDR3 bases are TGTGCTAGTGGTTTGGTTCGGTATACGCAGTATTTT.

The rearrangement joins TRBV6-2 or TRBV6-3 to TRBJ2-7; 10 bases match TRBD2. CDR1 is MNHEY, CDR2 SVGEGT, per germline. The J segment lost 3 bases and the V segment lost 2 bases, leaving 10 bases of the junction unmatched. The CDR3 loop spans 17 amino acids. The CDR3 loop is CASSYKREGLNLYEQYF. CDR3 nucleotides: TGTGCCAGCAGTTACAAGCGGGAGGGCCTGAATCTCTACGAGCAGTACTTC.

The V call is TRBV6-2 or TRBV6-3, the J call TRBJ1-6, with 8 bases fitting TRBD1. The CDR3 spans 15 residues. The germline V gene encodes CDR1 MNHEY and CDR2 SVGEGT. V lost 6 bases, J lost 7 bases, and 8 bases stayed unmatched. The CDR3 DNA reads TGTGCCAGCAGCCTCGACAGGGGACGGAATTCACCCCTCCACTTT. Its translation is CASSLDRGRNSPLHF.

DNA of the CDR3: TGTGCCTCTAGCAGAAACACTGAAGCTTTCTTT. It translates to CASSRNTEAFF. This rearrangement joins TRBV19 to TRBJ1-1; D gene uncertain. Trimming removed 11 bases from V and 2 bases from J, with 9 bases in between. The germline gives CDR1 LNHDA, CDR2 SQIVND (reference sequence). CDR3 length equals 11 residues. The variable domain in full, completed from reference TRBV19 and TRBJ1-1, reads DGGITQSPKYLFRKEGQNVTLSCEQNLNHDAMYWYRQDPGQGLRLIYYSQIVNDFQKGDIAEGYSVSREKKESFPLTVTSAQKNPTAFYLCASSRNTEAFFGQGTRLTVV.

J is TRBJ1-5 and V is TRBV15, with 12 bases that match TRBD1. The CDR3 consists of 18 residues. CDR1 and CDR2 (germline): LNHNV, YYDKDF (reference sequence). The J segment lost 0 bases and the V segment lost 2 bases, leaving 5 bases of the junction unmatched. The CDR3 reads CATSRKGQGAYSNQPQHF. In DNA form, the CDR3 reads TGTGCCACCAGCAGAAAGGGACAGGGGGCATATAGCAATCAGCCCCAGCATTTT.

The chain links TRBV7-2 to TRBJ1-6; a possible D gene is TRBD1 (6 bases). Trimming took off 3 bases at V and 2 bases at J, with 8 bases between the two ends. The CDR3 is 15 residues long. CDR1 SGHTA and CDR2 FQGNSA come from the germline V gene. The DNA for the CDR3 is TGTGCCAGCAGCTTCGGACAGACCTATAATTCACCCCTCCACTTT. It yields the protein CASSFGQTYNSPLHF. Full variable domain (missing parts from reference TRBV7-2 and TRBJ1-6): GAGVSQSPSNKVTEKGKDVELRCDPISGHTALYWYRQSLGQGLEFLIYFQGNSAPDKSGLPSDRFSAERTGGSVSTLTIQRTQQEDSAVYLCASSFGQTYNSPLHFGNGTRLTVT.

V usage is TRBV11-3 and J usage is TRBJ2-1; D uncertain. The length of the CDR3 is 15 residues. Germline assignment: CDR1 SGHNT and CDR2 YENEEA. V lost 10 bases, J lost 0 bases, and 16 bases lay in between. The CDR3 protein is CATAPLRSSYNEQFF. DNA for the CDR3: TGTGCCACCGCCCCCTTAAGGAGCTCCTACAATGAGCAGTTCTTC. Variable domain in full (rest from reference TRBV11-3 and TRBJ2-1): EAGVVQSPRYKIIEKKQPVAFWCNPISGHNTLYWYLQNLGQGPELLIRYENEEAVDDSQLPKDRFSAERLKGVDSTLKIQPAELGDSAVYLCATAPLRSSYNEQFFGPGTRLTVL.

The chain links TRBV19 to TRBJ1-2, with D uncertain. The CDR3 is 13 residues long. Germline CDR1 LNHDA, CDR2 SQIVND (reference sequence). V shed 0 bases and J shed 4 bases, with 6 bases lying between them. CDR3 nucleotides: TGTGCCAGTAGTATAGACTACAGCTATGGCTACACCTTC. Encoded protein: CASSIDYSYGYTF.